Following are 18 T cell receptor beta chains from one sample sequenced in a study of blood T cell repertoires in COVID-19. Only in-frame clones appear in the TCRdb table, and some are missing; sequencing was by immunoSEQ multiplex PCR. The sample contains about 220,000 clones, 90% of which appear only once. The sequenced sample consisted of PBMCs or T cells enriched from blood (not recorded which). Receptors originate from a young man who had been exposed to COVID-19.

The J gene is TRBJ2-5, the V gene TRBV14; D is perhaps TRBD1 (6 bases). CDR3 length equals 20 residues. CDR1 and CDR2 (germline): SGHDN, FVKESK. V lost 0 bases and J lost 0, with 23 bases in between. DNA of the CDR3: TGTGCCAGCAGCCAAGAGGGGGCCACACGACAGCTGATGAACCAAGAGACCCAGTACTTC. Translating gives CASSQEGATRQLMNQETQYF.

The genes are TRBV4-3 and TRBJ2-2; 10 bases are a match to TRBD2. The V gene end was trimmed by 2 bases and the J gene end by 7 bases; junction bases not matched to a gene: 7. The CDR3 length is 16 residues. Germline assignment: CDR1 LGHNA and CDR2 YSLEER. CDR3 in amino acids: CASSQFSGGYGGELFF. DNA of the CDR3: TGCGCCAGCAGCCAATTTAGCGGGGGGTATGGCGGGGAGCTGTTTTTT.

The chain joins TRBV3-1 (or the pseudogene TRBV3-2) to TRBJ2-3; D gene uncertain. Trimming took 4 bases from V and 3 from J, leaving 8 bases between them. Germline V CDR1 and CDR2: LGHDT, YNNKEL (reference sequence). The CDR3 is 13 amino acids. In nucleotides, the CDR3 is TGTGCCAGCAGCCTGGCGGTGACAGATACGCAGTATTTT. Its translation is CASSLAVTDTQYF.

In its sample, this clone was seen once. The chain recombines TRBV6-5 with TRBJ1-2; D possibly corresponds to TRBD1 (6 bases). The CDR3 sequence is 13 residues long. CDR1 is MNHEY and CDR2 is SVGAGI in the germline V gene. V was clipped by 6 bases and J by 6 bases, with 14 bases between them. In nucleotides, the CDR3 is TGTGCCAGCAGAGAGCTACAGGGTAATGGCTACACCTTC. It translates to CASRELQGNGYTF.

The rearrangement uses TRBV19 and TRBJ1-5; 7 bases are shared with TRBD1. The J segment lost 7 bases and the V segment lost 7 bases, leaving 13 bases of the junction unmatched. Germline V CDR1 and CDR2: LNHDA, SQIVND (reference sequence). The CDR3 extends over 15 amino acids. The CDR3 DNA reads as TGTGCCAGTACCTTCCTTAGGGGGCGCGAGCAGCCCCAGCATTTT. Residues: CASTFLRGREQPQHF.

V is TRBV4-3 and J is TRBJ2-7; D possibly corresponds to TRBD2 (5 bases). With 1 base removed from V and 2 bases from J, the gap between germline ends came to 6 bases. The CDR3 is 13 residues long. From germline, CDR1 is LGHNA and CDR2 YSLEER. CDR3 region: CASSQAGTYEQYF. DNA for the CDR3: TGCGCCAGCAGCCAAGCCGGGACCTACGAGCAGTACTTC.

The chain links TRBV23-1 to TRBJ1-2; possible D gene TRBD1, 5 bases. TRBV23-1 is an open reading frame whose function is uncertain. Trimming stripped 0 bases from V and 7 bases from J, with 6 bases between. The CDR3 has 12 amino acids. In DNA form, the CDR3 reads TGCGCCAGCAGTCAATCGACAGCTGGCTACACCTTC. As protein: CASSQSTAGYTF.

CDR3 protein: CVRSLMRQRLEKLFF. The CDR3 nucleotides read TGTGTCAGAAGCTTAATGCGACAGAGACTTGAAAAACTGTTTTTT. The V and J genes are TRBV7-5 and TRBJ1-4; the DNA was not compared with TRBD1, the D call given in the table. TRBV7-5 corresponds to a pseudogene. This CDR3 has 15 amino acids.

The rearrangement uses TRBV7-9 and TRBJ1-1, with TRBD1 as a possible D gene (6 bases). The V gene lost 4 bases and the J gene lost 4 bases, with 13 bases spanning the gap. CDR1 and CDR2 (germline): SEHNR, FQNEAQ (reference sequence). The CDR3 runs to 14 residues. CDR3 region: CASSSTTGLTEAFF. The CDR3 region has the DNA TGTGCCAGCAGCTCGACGACAGGCCTCACTGAAGCTTTCTTT.

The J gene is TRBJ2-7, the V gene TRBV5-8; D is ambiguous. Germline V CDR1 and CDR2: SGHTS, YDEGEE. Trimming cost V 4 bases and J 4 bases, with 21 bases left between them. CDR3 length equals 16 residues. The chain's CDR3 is CASSTPGTLARYEQYF. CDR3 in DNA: TGTGCCAGCAGCACTCCTGGTACCCTTGCCCGTTACGAGCAGTACTTC.

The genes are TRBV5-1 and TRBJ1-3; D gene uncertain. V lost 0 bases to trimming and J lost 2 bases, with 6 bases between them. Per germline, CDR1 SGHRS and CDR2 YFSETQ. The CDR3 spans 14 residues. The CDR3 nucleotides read TGCGCCAGCAGCTTGGGTGCTACTGGAAACACCATATATTTT. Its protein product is CASSLGATGNTIYF.

CDR3 sequence (DNA): TGCGCCAGCAGCTCCACGGGAGTAATCAATGAAAAACTGTTTTTT. Protein: CASSSTGVINEKLFF. The chain recombines TRBV5-1 with TRBJ1-4; D is unresolved. From germline, CDR1 is SGHRS and CDR2 YFSETQ. This CDR3 has 15 residues. Trimming took 3 bases from V and 5 from J, leaving 14 bases between them.

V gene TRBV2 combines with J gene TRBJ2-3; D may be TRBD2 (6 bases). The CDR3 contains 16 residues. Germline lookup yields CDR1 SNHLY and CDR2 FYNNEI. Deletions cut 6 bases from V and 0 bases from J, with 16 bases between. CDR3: CASRGDSFSSTDTQYF. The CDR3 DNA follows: TGTGCCAGCAGGGGGGACTCTTTCTCTAGCACAGATACGCAGTATTTT.

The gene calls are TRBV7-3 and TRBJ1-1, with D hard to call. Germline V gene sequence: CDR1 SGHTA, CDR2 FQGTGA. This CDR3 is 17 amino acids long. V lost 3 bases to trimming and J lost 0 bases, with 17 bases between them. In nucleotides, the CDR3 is TGTGCCAGCAGCTTCGCCGACGTGCGGTACATGAACACTGAAGCTTTCTTT. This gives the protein CASSFADVRYMNTEAFF.

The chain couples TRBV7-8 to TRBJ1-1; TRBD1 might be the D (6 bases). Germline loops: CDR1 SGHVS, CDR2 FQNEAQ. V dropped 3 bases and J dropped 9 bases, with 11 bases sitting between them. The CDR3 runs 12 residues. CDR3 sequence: CASSFLQGKAFF. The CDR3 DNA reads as TGTGCCAGCAGCTTCTTACAGGGAAAAGCTTTCTTT.

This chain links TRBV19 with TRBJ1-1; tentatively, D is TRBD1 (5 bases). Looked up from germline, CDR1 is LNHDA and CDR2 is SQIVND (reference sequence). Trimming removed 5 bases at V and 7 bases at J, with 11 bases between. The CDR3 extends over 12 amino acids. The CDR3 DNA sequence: TGTGCCAGTAGTCAGGGTATAAGTGAAGCTTTCTTT. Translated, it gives CASSQGISEAFF. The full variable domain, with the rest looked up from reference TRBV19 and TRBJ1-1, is DGGITQSPKYLFRKEGQNVTLSCEQNLNHDAMYWYRQDPGQGLRLIYYSQIVNDFQKGDIAEGYSVSREKKESFPLTVTSAQKNPTAFYLCASSQGISEAFFGQGTRLTVV.

CDR3 sequence: CASSPVGDTPHHEQFF. In nucleotides, the CDR3 is TGTGCCAGCAGCCCCGTGGGGGACACCCCGCACCATGAGCAGTTCTTC. V usage is TRBV3-1 (or the pseudogene TRBV3-2) and J usage is TRBJ2-1, with a weak D call TRBD1 (6 bases). The germline V gene has CDR1 LGHDT and CDR2 YNNKEL (reference sequence). The CDR3 length is 16 residues. Trimming removed 4 bases from V and 8 bases from J, with 21 bases in between.

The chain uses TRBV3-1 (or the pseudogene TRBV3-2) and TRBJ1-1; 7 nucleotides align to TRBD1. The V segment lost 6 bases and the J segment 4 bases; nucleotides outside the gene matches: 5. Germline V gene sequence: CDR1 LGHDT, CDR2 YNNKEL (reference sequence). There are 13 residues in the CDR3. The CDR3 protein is CASRATGITEAFF. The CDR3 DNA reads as TGTGCCAGCAGAGCGACAGGGATCACTGAAGCTTTCTTT.